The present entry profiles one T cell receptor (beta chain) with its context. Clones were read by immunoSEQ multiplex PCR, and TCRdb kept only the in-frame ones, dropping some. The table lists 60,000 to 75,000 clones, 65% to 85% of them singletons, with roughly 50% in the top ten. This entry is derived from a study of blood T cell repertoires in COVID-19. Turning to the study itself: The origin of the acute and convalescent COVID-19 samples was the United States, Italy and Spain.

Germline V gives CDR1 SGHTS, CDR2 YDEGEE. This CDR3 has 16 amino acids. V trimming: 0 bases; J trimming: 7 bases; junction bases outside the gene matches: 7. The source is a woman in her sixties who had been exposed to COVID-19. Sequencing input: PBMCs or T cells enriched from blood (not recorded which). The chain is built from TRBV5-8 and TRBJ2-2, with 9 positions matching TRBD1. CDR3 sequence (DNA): TGTGCCAGCAGCTTGGGCGACAGGGGGACGTTCGGGGAGCTGTTTTTT. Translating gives CASSLGDRGTFGELFF.